This TCR beta chain was sequenced during a study of blood T cell repertoires in COVID-19. Study-wide context: Some COVID-19 samples were acute and others convalescent; all came from the United States, Italy and Spain. Nucleic acid was either cDNA or gDNA, and it came from T cells, B-cell-depleted T cells, or PBMCs.

How the authors handled the data: Estimated nucleated cell counts came from reference gene primer amplification. The repertoire was sequenced with immunoSEQ multiplex PCR; TCRdb's copy has only in-frame clones and lacks some. V and J calls and clone size are as listed in that table; D and trimming were resolved from the DNA. The sample lists about 170,000 clones, less than 90% occurring once. The CDR3 runs to 12 residues. The ends were cut back, 8 bases at V and 0 bases at J, with 7 bases in the middle. This chain uses TRBV12-3 or TRBV12-4 with TRBJ1-1; D remains ambiguous. The material sequenced was peripheral blood. This TCR was sampled from an older woman with COVID-19, enrolled during active disease. The CDR3 DNA follows: TGTGCCAGCCGGGAAATGAACACTGAAGCTTTCTTT. Protein: CASREMNTEAFF.